These 32 T cell receptor beta chains share one sample of origin, sequenced in a study of blood T cell repertoires in COVID-19 (dated by TCRdb to 2018 to 2020). Library creation used the immunoSEQ multiplex PCR assay. This immuneACCESS table, as held by TCRdb, lists in-frame sequences with V and J called but not all clones. Of the missing ones, under half trace to an unresolved V gene in checked studies; the others have no known cause. The sample table records roughly 250,000 clones; around 90% of these occur just once. Of the sample, over 6% is held by the ten largest clones. The sample comprised PBMCs or T cells enriched from blood (not recorded which). The receptor source for this set is a woman aged 30 to 39 with acute COVID-19.

The V call is TRBV19, the J call TRBJ1-3; D gene uncertain. Germline V gene sequence: CDR1 LNHDA, CDR2 SQIVND (reference sequence). This CDR3 region has 12 residues. The V and J ends lost 9 bases and 3 bases respectively, with 9 bases between them. For the CDR3, the DNA is TGTGCCAGCAGTTACGGTGGAAACACCATATATTTT. This sequence encodes CASSYGGNTIYF.

The chain joins TRBV27 to TRBJ2-2; 11 bases fit TRBD1. Germline trimming cut 6 bases from V and 6 bases from J; bases unmatched to any gene: 9. The V gene's germline CDR1 is MNHEY and CDR2 SMNVEV (reference sequence). This CDR3 is 16 amino acids long. The CDR3 region has the DNA TGTGCCAGCAGACCTTCCCGGGACAGGGGGGCCGGGGAGCTGTTTTTT. Its protein product is CASRPSRDRGAGELFF.

The chain recombines TRBV20-1 with TRBJ1-1; unclear D gene. Looked up from germline, CDR1 is DFQATT and CDR2 is SNEGSKA (reference sequence). The CDR3 is 11 amino acids. V was clipped by 3 bases and J by 2 bases, with 4 bases between them. CDR3 nucleotides: TGCAGTGCTAGCTCTAACACTGAAGCTTTCTTT. Residues: CSASSNTEAFF.

The chain uses TRBV14 and TRBJ1-1; no clear D gene. The CDR3 is 14 residues long. Looked up from germline, CDR1 is SGHDN and CDR2 is FVKESK. Trimming removed 0 bases from V and 2 bases from J, with 7 bases in between. CDR3 protein: CASSQDLGNTEAFF. The CDR3 nucleotides are TGTGCCAGCAGCCAAGATTTGGGCAACACTGAAGCTTTCTTT.

The chain recombines TRBV7-9 with TRBJ1-4; 8 bases line up with TRBD1. The CDR3 is made up of 17 amino acids. The germline gives CDR1 SEHNR, CDR2 FQNEAQ (reference sequence). V gave up 5 bases and J gave up 5 bases; unmatched junction bases: 13. In DNA form, the CDR3 reads TGTGCCAGCAGCCCCCCCGCGGGGAGGACAGGGAATGAAAAACTGTTTTTT. This sequence encodes CASSPPAGRTGNEKLFF. The full variable domain, in which reference TRBV7-9 and TRBJ1-4 provide the parts outside the CDR3, is DTGVSQNPRHKITKRGQNVTFRCDPISEHNRLYWYRQTLGQGPEFLTYFQNEAQLEKSRLLSDRFSAERPKGSFSTLEIQRTEQGDSAMYLCASSPPAGRTGNEKLFFGSGTQLSVL.

This clone was seen a few times. The J gene is TRBJ1-2, the V gene TRBV28, with TRBD1 matching over 9 bases. Trimming took 4 bases from V and 7 from J; bases not matched to a gene: 10. The germline V gene encodes CDR1 MDHEN and CDR2 SYDVKM. The CDR3 consists of 15 residues. DNA for the CDR3: TGTGCCAGCAGTTCCATGTCCCGGGACAGGGCTGGCTACACCTTC. This gives the protein CASSSMSRDRAGYTF.

This clone has only one observation. The V gene is TRBV6-2 or TRBV6-3, the J gene TRBJ2-3; 16 positions agree with TRBD2. The V segment lost 5 bases and the J segment 4 bases; nucleotides outside the gene matches: 3. This CDR3 is built from 16 residues. Germline lookup yields CDR1 MNHEY and CDR2 SVGEGT. CDR3 in DNA: TGTGCCAGCAGTGGGACTAGCGGGAGGGACCCAGATACGCAGTATTTT. The encoded protein is CASSGTSGRDPDTQYF.

This chain connects TRBV5-1 to TRBJ1-1, with TRBD1 matching 7 bases. This CDR3 contains 13 residues. CDR1 and CDR2 from the germline V gene are SGHRS and YFSETQ. The J segment lost 4 bases and the V segment lost 9 bases, leaving 9 bases of the junction unmatched. The CDR3 DNA reads as TGCGCCACCTCTCAGGGGGAAGGCACTGAAGCTTTCTTT. It codes for CATSQGEGTEAFF.

CDR3 loop: CASSLVAGNTEAFF. CDR3 coding DNA: TGTGCCAGCAGCTTAGTGGCAGGGAACACTGAAGCTTTCTTT. V is TRBV7-3 and J is TRBJ1-1; D remains unclear. The V gene lost 2 bases and the J gene lost 1 base, with 8 bases spanning the gap. Germline assignment: CDR1 SGHTA and CDR2 FQGTGA. This CDR3 is 14 amino acids long. The whole variable domain, filled in from reference TRBV7-3 and TRBJ1-1, reads GAGVSQTPSNKVTEKGKYVELRCDPISGHTALYWYRQSLGQGPEFLIYFQGTGAADDSGLPNDRFFAVRPEGSVSTLKIQRTERGDSAVYLCASSLVAGNTEAFFGQGTRLTVV.

The gene calls are TRBV5-1 and TRBJ1-2; 8 bases match TRBD1. The CDR3 runs to 15 residues. V gave up 0 bases and J gave up 8 bases; unmatched junction bases: 9. CDR1 and CDR2 (germline): SGHRS, YFSETQ. The CDR3 sequence is CASSLEGTGAGGYTF. CDR3 nucleotide sequence: TGCGCCAGCAGCTTGGAAGGGACAGGCGCAGGGGGCTACACCTTC.

This clone has a single count. The V and J genes are TRBV29-1 and TRBJ2-2; 8 nucleotides agree with TRBD1. From germline, CDR1 is SQVTM and CDR2 ANQGSEA. Trimming took 6 bases from V and 5 from J; bases not matched to a gene: 8. This CDR3 contains 14 residues. CDR3 coding DNA: TGCAGCGTATCGACAGGGGTAGAAACCGGGGAGCTGTTTTTT. This gives the protein CSVSTGVETGELFF.

The chain joins TRBV18 to TRBJ2-2; no clear D gene. The germline gives CDR1 KGHSH, CDR2 LQKENI. The length of the CDR3 is 15 residues. The V gene lost 4 bases and the J gene lost 5 bases, with 14 bases spanning the gap. CDR3 protein: CASSLTRTPTGELFF. CDR3 sequence (DNA): TGTGCCAGCTCACTAACCCGAACACCTACCGGGGAGCTGTTTTTT.

The genes are TRBV6-4 and TRBJ1-2; D call uncertain. The germline gives CDR1 MRHNA, CDR2 SNTAGT. The V end was cut by 2 bases, the J end by 2 bases, with 3 bases between. The CDR3 spans 12 residues. The CDR3 bases are TGTGCCAGCAGTGACGGCAACTATGGCTACACCTTC. It specifies CASSDGNYGYTF.

This clone was counted a few times. The chain couples TRBV18 to TRBJ1-6; no firm D call. The germline CDR1 and CDR2 sequences are KGHSH and LQKENI. This CDR3 is built from 14 residues. Trimming took off 3 bases at V and 10 bases at J, with 13 bases between the two ends. CDR3 region: CASSPAREWSPLHF. The DNA of the CDR3 is TGTGCCAGCTCACCCGCGAGGGAGTGGTCACCCCTCCACTTT.

The chain couples TRBV27 to TRBJ2-1; D gene ambiguous. The CDR3 has 13 amino acids. V lost 3 bases to trimming and J lost 4 bases, with 7 bases between them. Germline assignment: CDR1 MNHEY and CDR2 SMNVEV (reference sequence). In DNA form, the CDR3 reads TGTGCCAGCAGTTTGTACGAGTACAATGAGCAGTTCTTC. It codes for CASSLYEYNEQFF.

The chain has TRBV11-3 and TRBJ1-5; D is possibly TRBD1 (5 bases). V was pared by 8 bases and J by 7 bases, with 18 bases between. The germline gives CDR1 SGHNT, CDR2 YENEEA. This CDR3 has 14 amino acids. The CDR3: CASSRVGRDQPQHF. The CDR3 DNA reads as TGTGCCAGCTCCCGGGTCGGGCGGGACCAGCCCCAGCATTTT. Combining the CDR3 with reference TRBV11-3 and TRBJ1-5 gives the whole variable domain EAGVVQSPRYKIIEKKQPVAFWCNPISGHNTLYWYLQNLGQGPELLIRYENEEAVDDSQLPKDRFSAERLKGVDSTLKIQPAELGDSAVYLCASSRVGRDQPQHFGDGTRLSIL.

This chain connects TRBV7-9 to TRBJ1-1; TRBD1 matches at 9 bases. After removal of 2 bases from V and 11 bases from J, the junction contained 6 bases not matched to a gene. The CDR3 sequence is 13 residues long. The germline V gene has CDR1 SEHNR and CDR2 FQNEAQ (reference sequence). The CDR3 loop is CASSLTGGANAFF. Written as DNA, the CDR3 is TGTGCCAGCAGCTTAACAGGGGGCGCGAATGCTTTCTTT.

The chain combines TRBV5-1 with TRBJ1-1, with TRBD1 matching over 7 bases. The junction had 5 bases not matched to a gene; V was cut back by 4 bases and J by 2 bases. The CDR3 is 14 residues long. CDR1 SGHRS and CDR2 YFSETQ come from the germline V gene. DNA for the CDR3: TGCGCCAGCAGCGCCGGGACAGCTAACACTGAAGCTTTCTTT. Amino acid sequence: CASSAGTANTEAFF.

This clone was detected only once. J is TRBJ2-1 and V is TRBV27; 7 bases agree with TRBD1. Germline assignment: CDR1 MNHEY and CDR2 SMNVEV (reference sequence). The V segment lost 7 bases and the J segment 2 bases; nucleotides outside the gene matches: 8. The CDR3 has 15 residues. The CDR3 region has the DNA TGTGCCAGCACCCCGGGACAGTTGACCTACAATGAGCAGTTCTTC. Protein product: CASTPGQLTYNEQFF.

The V gene is TRBV25-1, the J gene TRBJ1-5; TRBD1 matches 8 bases. Germline trimming cut 3 bases from V and 7 bases from J; bases unmatched to any gene: 2. This CDR3 spans 13 amino acids. The germline V gene has CDR1 MGHDK and CDR2 SYGVNS. The CDR3 coding sequence is TGTGCCAGCAGTGAGACAGGGGTGCAGCCCCAGCATTTT. This codes for CASSETGVQPQHF.

This chain connects TRBV6-1 to TRBJ2-4, with unresolved D. V was cut by 2 bases and J by 4 bases, with 9 bases left in between. In germline, CDR1 is MNHNS, CDR2 SASEGT. The CDR3 has 14 residues. The DNA for the CDR3 is TGTGCCAGCAGTGAATTCACAGCAAAAAACATTCAGTACTTC. It specifies CASSEFTAKNIQYF.

V usage is TRBV11-2 and J usage is TRBJ2-1; D might be TRBD1 (5 bases). The CDR3 has 15 amino acids. V was cut by 1 base and J by 0 bases, with 7 bases left in between. Germline V gene data show CDR1 as SGHAT and CDR2 as FQNNGV. The CDR3 DNA reads TGTGCCAGCAGCTTAGTAGACAGCTCCTACAATGAGCAGTTCTTC. Its protein product is CASSLVDSSYNEQFF.

The V and J genes are TRBV12-3 or TRBV12-4 and TRBJ1-1; unclear D gene. The CDR3 contains 13 residues. The V and J ends lost 3 bases and 0 bases respectively, with 5 bases between them. This chain's CDR3 is CASSLSVNTEAFF. In DNA, the CDR3 is TGTGCCAGCAGTTTGTCAGTGAACACTGAAGCTTTCTTT.

This rearrangement joins TRBV5-8 to TRBJ1-4; TRBD1 matches 7 bases. In germline, CDR1 is SGHTS, CDR2 YDEGEE. This CDR3 has 14 residues. V was clipped by 2 bases and J by 7 bases; unmatched bases: 5. The CDR3 region is CASSFDRVGEKLFF. The CDR3 DNA reads as TGTGCCAGCAGCTTCGACAGGGTTGGTGAAAAACTGTTTTTT.

The CDR3 region is CASSLLGTSGRIGETQYF. The CDR3, as DNA: TGTGCCAGCAGCTTGCTCGGGACTAGCGGGAGAATAGGAGAGACCCAGTACTTC. The J gene is TRBJ2-5, the V gene TRBV5-8; 14 bases are a match to TRBD2. J lost 4 bases, V lost 1 base, and 9 bases had no gene match. The CDR3 length is 18 residues. Per the germline V gene, CDR1 is SGHTS and CDR2 is YDEGEE.

The chain recombines TRBV5-5 with TRBJ2-5; D is perhaps TRBD2 (7 bases). The CDR3 sequence is 16 residues long. V was clipped by 4 bases and J by 4 bases, with 20 bases between them. Per the germline V gene, CDR1 is SGHKS and CDR2 is YYEKEE (reference sequence). In nucleotides, the CDR3 is TGTGCCAGCAGCCGTTATGGGGGGGCTTTGAGAGAGACCCAGTACTTC. Protein: CASSRYGGALRETQYF.

This chain joins TRBV28 and TRBJ1-1, with D tentatively TRBD1 (6 bases). Trimming removed 2 bases at V and 3 bases at J, with 19 bases between. The germline V gene has CDR1 MDHEN and CDR2 SYDVKM. The CDR3 covers 17 residues. CDR3 loop: CASSLGSVGTHYTEAFF. CDR3 coding DNA: TGTGCCAGCAGTTTAGGGTCCGTTGGGACACACTACACTGAAGCTTTCTTT. Full variable domain (rest looked up from reference TRBV28 and TRBJ1-1): DVKVTQSSRYLVKRTGEKVFLECVQDMDHENMFWYRQDPGLGLRLIYFSYDVKMKEKGDIPEGYSVSREKKERFSLILESASTNQTSMYLCASSLGSVGTHYTEAFFGQGTRLTVV.

The chain couples TRBV28 to TRBJ2-7; 7 bases map to TRBD1. V was clipped by 7 bases and J by 2 bases; unmatched bases: 5. The germline V gene has CDR1 MDHEN and CDR2 SYDVKM. The CDR3 has 13 residues. The chain's CDR3 is CASNRQGAYEQYF. The CDR3 DNA follows: TGTGCCAGCAATAGACAGGGAGCCTACGAGCAGTACTTC.

This chain links TRBV6-4 with TRBJ1-4, with D tentatively TRBD1 (6 bases). Trimming removed 6 bases at V and 0 bases at J, with 14 bases between. Per the germline V gene, CDR1 is MRHNA and CDR2 is SNTAGT. The CDR3 has 16 amino acids. The CDR3 DNA is TGTGCCAGCAGGATACAGGGTAATCCAACTAATGAAAAACTGTTTTTT. Translated: CASRIQGNPTNEKLFF.

V and J are TRBV5-1 and TRBJ2-5; 8 nucleotides align to TRBD1. CDR3 length equals 17 residues. The germline V gene has CDR1 SGHRS and CDR2 YFSETQ. With V trimmed by 4 bases and J by 4 bases, 15 bases remained unmatched. The CDR3 protein is CASSPYNPRGPGETQYF. The CDR3 nucleotides are TGCGCCAGCAGCCCATACAACCCCAGGGGGCCCGGAGAGACCCAGTACTTC.

CDR3 in amino acids: CASSLGLASYEQYF. Here the CDR3 DNA reads TGCGCCAGCAGCTTGGGACTCGCCTCCTACGAGCAGTACTTC. The V gene is TRBV5-1, the J gene TRBJ2-7; D gene unclear. The CDR3 spans 14 residues. CDR1 is SGHRS and CDR2 is YFSETQ in the germline V gene. The V gene lost 0 bases and the J gene lost 0 bases, with 7 bases spanning the gap.

The rearrangement joins TRBV10-3 to TRBJ2-5, with 10 bases matching TRBD1. The CDR3 spans 16 residues. V trimming: 0 bases; J trimming: 1 base; junction bases outside the gene matches: 2. Germline V gene lookup returns CDR1 ENHRY and CDR2 SYGVKD. The CDR3 nucleotides read TGTGCCATCAGTGAGTCCCGGACAGGGGGCCAAGAGACCCAGTACTTC. The encoded protein is CAISESRTGGQETQYF.